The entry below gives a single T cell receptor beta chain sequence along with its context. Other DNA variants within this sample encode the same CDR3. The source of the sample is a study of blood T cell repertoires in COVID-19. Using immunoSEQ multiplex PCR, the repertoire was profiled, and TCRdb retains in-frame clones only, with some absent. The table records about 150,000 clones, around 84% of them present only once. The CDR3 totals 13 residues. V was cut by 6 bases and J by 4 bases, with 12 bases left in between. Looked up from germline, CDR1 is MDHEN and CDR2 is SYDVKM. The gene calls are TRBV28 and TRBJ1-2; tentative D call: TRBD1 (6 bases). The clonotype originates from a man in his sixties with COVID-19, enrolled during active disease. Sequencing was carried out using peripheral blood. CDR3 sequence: CASRSTGPYGYTF. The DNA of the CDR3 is TGTGCCAGCAGATCGACAGGCCCCTATGGCTACACCTTC.